This TCR beta chain was captured by sequencing in a study of post-analysis software for immune sequencing data. Study at large: Multiple sclerosis in the patients followed relapsing-remitting, secondary progressive and progressive-relapsing courses.

Trimming at V came to 0 bases and at J to 3 bases, leaving 9 bases not matched to a gene. Germline loops: CDR1 ENHRY, CDR2 SYGVKD. The CDR3 length is 17 residues. The TCR beta cDNA libraries contained unique molecular identifiers. Yield was roughly 0.5 million cDNA molecules from about 0.94 to 9.7 million T cells. TCRdb itself ran the PCR reads through MiXCR, one entry per CDR3 protein. In the table there are about 400,000 distinct CDR3 sequences, 30% to 45% of which are singletons. This clonotype was found a few times. Antigen unknown. Notes on the study in general: Comparison with controls showed significantly lower normalized Chao1 diversity in multiple sclerosis patients. Four or five TRBV segments, TRBV5-6, TRBV5-1 and TRBV20-1 among them, were found more frequent in patients than controls.

The sequencing input was blood. The chain uses TRBV10-3 and TRBJ2-5; 8 positions match TRBD1. The sequence was obtained from a girl aged 10 to 17 with multiple sclerosis. In DNA form, the CDR3 reads TGTGCCATCAGTGAGTCGAAAGGGACAGGTTGGGAAGAGACCCAGTACTTC. As protein: CAISESKGTGWEETQYF.